The 30 T cell receptor beta chains in this list originate from one sample, sequenced in a study of blood T cells in healthy people across ages. The authors ran a second PCR of roughly 6 to 12 cycles using a sample-barcoded 5' primer and a J-beta primer mix. Using its own MiXCR run on the 5' RACE reads, TCRdb lists one record per CDR3 protein. Among hundreds of thousands of distinct CDR3 sequences listed, roughly three fifths were seen once. Material for sequencing was blood. The origin of the receptors is a man in his forties in good health.

This clonotype was found a few times. The chain has TRBV7-9 and TRBJ2-1, with 14 bases lining up with TRBD2. Germline CDR1 reads SEHNR; CDR2 reads FQNEAQ (reference sequence). This CDR3 has 17 amino acids. After removal of 5 bases from V and 8 bases from J, the junction contained 11 bases not matched to a gene. As DNA, the CDR3 is TGTGCCAGCAGCATAGGGGGACTAGCGGGAGTCTCGTATGAGCAGTTCTTC. This translates into CASSIGGLAGVSYEQFF.

V is TRBV9 and J is TRBJ2-7; D possibly corresponds to TRBD2 (5 bases). Between the trimmed V and J ends, which lost 4 bases and 2 bases, there was a span of 19 bases. The CDR3 length is 16 residues. CDR1 and CDR2 from the germline V gene are SGDLS and YYNGEE. The CDR3 is CASSPRPTEEAYEQYF. The CDR3 nucleotides read TGTGCCAGCAGCCCCAGACCAACCGAGGAGGCCTACGAGCAGTACTTC.

The chain combines TRBV7-3 with TRBJ2-1, with 9 positions matching TRBD1. Germline V gene lookup returns CDR1 SGHTA and CDR2 FQGTGA. The CDR3 consists of 15 residues. Losses at the gene ends were 5 bases for V and 5 bases for J; bases not matched to a gene: 7. The CDR3 region has the DNA TGTGCCAGCAGCGCGACAGGGGGTAAGGACAATGAGCAGTTCTTC. Residues: CASSATGGKDNEQFF.

This clonotype occurred a few times. Here the CDR3 DNA reads TGCAGTGCTAAAGACGCGGGACTCAGCTCCTACGAGCAGTACTTC. Its protein product is CSAKDAGLSSYEQYF. V is TRBV20-1 and J is TRBJ2-7; maybe TRBD2 (6 bases). This CDR3 is built from 15 residues. The V gene lost 4 bases and the J gene lost 0 bases, with 16 bases spanning the gap. Germline V gene sequence: CDR1 DFQATT, CDR2 SNEGSKA (reference sequence).

This clonotype came up a few times. The CDR3 DNA sequence: TGCGCCAGCAGCTTTCCCGACAGCCAAGAGACCCAGTACTTC. Its protein is CASSFPDSQETQYF. This rearrangement joins TRBV5-1 to TRBJ2-5; tentative D call: TRBD1 (5 bases). Trimming took off 2 bases at V and 1 base at J, with 9 bases between the two ends. This CDR3 is 14 amino acids long. Germline CDR1 SGHRS, CDR2 YFSETQ.

The chain combines TRBV7-2 with TRBJ2-7; TRBD1 is a possible D gene (5 bases). The germline CDR1 and CDR2 sequences are SGHTA and FQGNSA. There are 15 residues in the CDR3. V was trimmed by 1 base and J by 4 bases, leaving 14 bases between them. CDR3 DNA: TGTGCCAGCAGCTTAGTGGCCAAACCAGGGTACGAGCAGTACTTC. Its translation is CASSLVAKPGYEQYF.

This clonotype showed up just a few times. The V and J genes are TRBV30 and TRBJ2-1, with D tentatively TRBD1 or TRBD2 (5 bases each). This CDR3 contains 11 residues. Trimming took off 1 base at V and 7 bases at J, with 5 bases between the two ends. CDR1 and CDR2 from the germline V gene are GTSNPN and SVGIG (reference sequence). The DNA of the CDR3 is TGTGCCTGGAGTGGGGGGAATGAGCAGTTCTTC. Amino acids: CAWSGGNEQFF.

This clonotype appeared a few times. This chain links TRBV24-1 with TRBJ2-6, with D possibly TRBD1 on 5 matching bases. This CDR3 has 13 residues. Germline V lookup: CDR1 KGHDR, CDR2 SFDVKD. V shed 9 bases and J shed 11 bases, with 16 bases lying between them. The CDR3 sequence: CATAGSIVDVLTF. CDR3 sequence (DNA): TGTGCCACCGCAGGGTCAATAGTTGACGTCCTGACTTTC.

The CDR3: CSAQDIFSYEQYF. Written as DNA, the CDR3 is TGCAGTGCCCAGGACATTTTCTCCTACGAGCAGTACTTC. The V gene is TRBV20-1, the J gene TRBJ2-7; D is perhaps TRBD1 (5 bases). From germline, CDR1 is DFQATT and CDR2 SNEGSKA (reference sequence). This CDR3 has 13 amino acids. V dropped 6 bases and J dropped 0 bases, with 12 bases sitting between them.

The genes are TRBV28 and TRBJ2-3, with 7 bases matching TRBD1. V was clipped by 7 bases and J by 7 bases; unmatched bases: 14. There are 15 residues in the CDR3. Germline values: CDR1 MDHEN, CDR2 SYDVKM. The DNA of the CDR3 is TGTGCCAGCAAAAAAAGGGGGCTAGTTGCCCATACGCAGTATTTT. Translation: CASKKRGLVAHTQYF.

The genes are TRBV2 and TRBJ2-5; D is tentatively TRBD1 or TRBD2 (5 bases each). The V end was cut by 7 bases, the J end by 1 base, with 13 bases between. This CDR3 contains 14 residues. Germline CDR1 is SNHLY and CDR2 is FYNNEI. CDR3 protein: CASNRGDPQETQYF. The CDR3 nucleotides read TGTGCCAGCAACAGAGGGGATCCCCAAGAGACCCAGTACTTC.

The V and J genes are TRBV30 and TRBJ1-5, with 9 bases that match TRBD1. Germline values: CDR1 GTSNPN, CDR2 SVGIG (reference sequence). The length of the CDR3 is 13 residues. J was trimmed by 4 bases and V by 4 bases; bases with no gene match: 2. The CDR3 region is CAWKGTGNQPQHF. In DNA form, the CDR3 reads TGTGCCTGGAAAGGGACAGGGAATCAGCCCCAGCATTTT.

The chain employs TRBV28 and TRBJ2-5; no definite D call. Germline CDR1 is MDHEN and CDR2 is SYDVKM. The V and J ends lost 3 bases and 5 bases respectively, with 13 bases between them. This CDR3 contains 14 residues. The chain's CDR3 is CASSFGPGFETQYF. The CDR3 bases are TGTGCCAGCAGTTTTGGGCCCGGGTTCGAGACCCAGTACTTC.

The CDR3 DNA reads as TGTGCCAGCAGCCAAGAGGACCGCAATCAGCCCCAGCATTTT. Its translation: CASSQEDRNQPQHF. The J gene is TRBJ1-5, the V gene TRBV4-2, with D unresolved. CDR1 and CDR2 from the germline V gene are LGHNA and YNFKEQ. The CDR3 is 14 amino acids. Trimming took off 0 bases at V and 2 bases at J, with 5 bases between the two ends.

The chain uses TRBV27 and TRBJ2-3; 7 bases map to TRBD2. Per the germline V gene, CDR1 is MNHEY and CDR2 is SMNVEV (reference sequence). The CDR3 loop spans 15 amino acids. Germline trimming cut 5 bases from V and 2 bases from J; bases unmatched to any gene: 7. The CDR3 DNA is TGTGCCAGCAGTGCGGGACTAATTAACACAGATACGCAGTATTTT. Its protein is CASSAGLINTDTQYF.

The chain couples TRBV6-1 to TRBJ1-1, with 9 bases lining up with TRBD1. V dropped 7 bases and J dropped 1; count of bases not matched to a gene: 19. CDR1 and CDR2 (germline): MNHNS, SASEGT. The CDR3 is 19 residues long. As DNA, the CDR3 is TGTGCCAGCACCCCCGGACTATGGGGACAGGGAATGAGGAACACTGAAGCTTTCTTT. Encoded protein: CASTPGLWGQGMRNTEAFF.

The chain combines TRBV29-1 with TRBJ1-2; TRBD1 agrees at 7 bases. V lost 7 bases and J lost 5; bases outside the gene matches: 16. In germline, CDR1 is SQVTM, CDR2 ANQGSEA. The CDR3 is made up of 15 amino acids. CDR3 in amino acids: CSAWTAPSTGYGYTF. CDR3 in DNA: TGCAGCGCCTGGACGGCCCCCTCGACAGGGTATGGCTACACCTTC.

The chain joins TRBV16 to TRBJ2-6; D is perhaps TRBD2 (7 bases). CDR3 length: 17 residues. Between the trimmed V and J ends, which lost 4 bases and 0 bases, there was a span of 13 bases. Germline V lookup: CDR1 KGHSY, CDR2 FQNENV. The CDR3 sequence is CASSLGGRPSGANVLTF. CDR3 bases: TGTGCCAGCAGCCTCGGGGGGCGACCCTCTGGGGCCAACGTCCTGACTTTC.

This clonotype occurred a few times. This rearrangement joins TRBV28 to TRBJ2-4, with TRBD1 identical over 8 bases. The CDR3 sequence is 15 residues long. Germline CDR1 reads MDHEN; CDR2 reads SYDVKM. The ends lost 6 bases at V and 4 bases at J; junction bases unmatched: 8. This CDR3 is CASRPSGQGKNIQYF. The CDR3 coding sequence is TGTGCCAGCAGGCCCTCCGGACAGGGTAAAAACATTCAGTACTTC.

V and J are TRBV6-2 or TRBV6-3 and TRBJ2-7; 9 positions agree with TRBD2. V shed 6 bases and J 1 base; nucleotides not matched to a gene: 7. The CDR3 has 15 residues. Looked up from germline, CDR1 is MNHEY and CDR2 is SVGEGT. CDR3 coding DNA: TGTGCCAGCAGCCGGAGGACTAGCGAATCCTACGAGCAGTACTTC. Its protein product is CASSRRTSESYEQYF.

A few counts support this clonotype. The V call is TRBV14, the J call TRBJ2-1; D is unresolved. The CDR3 contains 14 residues. Trimming cost V 0 bases and J 3 bases, with 6 bases left between them. Germline V lookup: CDR1 SGHDN, CDR2 FVKESK. The CDR3 DNA is TGTGCCAGCAGCCAAGAAGTGGGCTACAATGAGCAGTTCTTC. Its protein product is CASSQEVGYNEQFF.

The V call is TRBV28, the J call TRBJ2-3, with 9 bases matching TRBD1. V was clipped by 2 bases and J by 5 bases; unmatched bases: 11. The CDR3 runs to 17 residues. Germline V CDR1 and CDR2: MDHEN, SYDVKM. The CDR3: CASSLAGTGRLVDTQYF. The CDR3 nucleotides are TGTGCCAGCAGTTTAGCCGGGACAGGGCGTTTGGTAGATACGCAGTATTTT.

This clonotype was seen a handful of times. The genes are TRBV7-2 and TRBJ2-5; 12 bases are a match to TRBD2. V dropped 1 base and J dropped 5; count of bases not matched to a gene: 11. Germline V gene data show CDR1 as SGHTA and CDR2 as FQGNSA. The CDR3 length is 18 residues. The CDR3 sequence is CASSLVPSGGAKGETQYF. DNA of the CDR3: TGTGCCAGCAGCTTAGTTCCTAGCGGGGGGGCTAAGGGGGAGACCCAGTACTTC.

As concerns this clonotype: The junction and the germline gene differ at one end; a read error may be behind it. The V and J genes are TRBV6-6 and TRBJ1-4; 7 bases line up with TRBD1. The CDR3 is 16 residues long. The germline gives CDR1 MNHNY, CDR2 SVGAGI (reference sequence). The chain's CDR3 is CVSSAGTASSNEKLFF. The DNA for the CDR3 is TGTGTCAGCAGTGCCGGGACAGCATCCTCTAATGAAAAACTGTTTTTT.

This chain uses TRBV7-2 with TRBJ2-3, with D possibly called TRBD1 or TRBD2 (5 bases each). Trimming stripped 5 bases from V and 2 bases from J, with 20 bases between. This CDR3 contains 17 residues. The germline CDR1 and CDR2 sequences are SGHTA and FQGNSA. The CDR3 DNA reads TGTGCCAGCAGCCGCGAGGGGCTAGTCGGCCCCACAGATACGCAGTATTTT. Translation gives CASSREGLVGPTDTQYF.

This clonotype was counted a few times. Germline and junction disagree at one end, which may indicate a read error. This chain joins TRBV18 and TRBJ1-6; D not resolved. CDR3 length: 14 amino acids. Germline assignment: CDR1 KGHSH and CDR2 LQKENI. Here the CDR3 DNA reads TGTGCCAGCTCACCACCGGTCGCAAATTCGCCCCTCCACTTT. Translation gives CASSPPVANSPLHF.

In its sample, this clonotype was seen a few times. The chain's CDR3 is CASSSREGNTYGYTF. DNA of the CDR3: TGTGCCAGCAGCTCACGGGAGGGGAATACCTATGGCTACACCTTC. The J gene is TRBJ1-2, the V gene TRBV9, with D possibly matching TRBD1 (5 bases). This CDR3 has 15 amino acids. V lost 4 bases and J 4 bases, leaving 17 bases between the germline ends. Germline assignment: CDR1 SGDLS and CDR2 YYNGEE.

The chain joins TRBV5-1 to TRBJ1-4; 9 bases align to TRBD1. This CDR3 contains 18 residues. J lost 3 bases, V lost 0 bases, and 9 bases had no gene match. Germline V lookup: CDR1 SGHRS, CDR2 YFSETQ. CDR3 sequence: CASSLARQGGAANEKLFF. The CDR3 coding sequence is TGCGCCAGCAGCTTGGCCCGACAGGGGGGGGCTGCTAATGAAAAACTGTTTTTT.

There are a few counts of this clonotype. This chain links TRBV12-3 or TRBV12-4 with TRBJ2-4; the D is unclear. V was cut by 5 bases and J by 0 bases, with 14 bases left in between. The CDR3 has 16 amino acids. The CDR3 is CASSPRMTLAKNIQYF. The CDR3 bases are TGTGCCAGCAGTCCCCGTATGACCCTAGCCAAAAACATTCAGTACTTC.

V is TRBV12-3 or TRBV12-4 and J is TRBJ2-7, with D hard to call. Trimming left V 3 bases short and J 0 bases short, with 12 bases between. This CDR3 has 15 amino acids. The CDR3 DNA sequence: TGTGCCAGCAGTTTGGGTGGCTCACTCTCCTACGAGCAGTACTTC. This encodes CASSLGGSLSYEQYF.